The next 10 T cell receptor beta chains were all read from a single sample in a study of control samples from healthy donors and cancer patients. Sequencing used immunoSEQ multiplex PCR; TCRdb keeps in-frame clones, though not all of them. The table includes tens of thousands of clones, approximately 90% detected once. Source material: PBMCs. The receptors were sampled from a woman aged 40 to 50 with head and neck cancer.

The chain has TRBV19 and TRBJ2-5, with 12 bases matching TRBD2. J was trimmed by 5 bases and V by 5 bases; bases with no gene match: 6. The CDR3 is 15 amino acids. Germline lookup yields CDR1 LNHDA and CDR2 SQIVND (reference sequence). CDR3 in DNA: TGTGCCAGTAGTTCGACTAGCGGGAGAACGGAGACCCAGTACTTC. Amino acids: CASSSTSGRTETQYF.

V gene TRBV7-2 combines with J gene TRBJ1-1, with D perhaps matching TRBD1 (5 bases). V was trimmed by 5 bases and J by 5 bases, leaving 9 bases between them. Per germline, CDR1 SGHTA and CDR2 FQGNSA. This CDR3 has 12 residues. The CDR3 bases are TGTGCCAGCAGCCCGCAGGGAACTGAAGCTTTCTTT. As protein: CASSPQGTEAFF.

J is TRBJ1-1 and V is TRBV5-5; tentatively, D is TRBD1 (6 bases). Per the germline V gene, CDR1 is SGHKS and CDR2 is YYEKEE (reference sequence). The CDR3 covers 14 residues. V lost 4 bases, J lost 11 bases, and 21 bases lay in between. The CDR3 DNA sequence: TGTGCCAGCAGCCTTGCTTGGGGGCTGACGTGGGCTTTCTTT. Its translation is CASSLAWGLTWAFF.

The V and J genes are TRBV5-6 and TRBJ2-1, with TRBD1 matching 11 bases. CDR1 and CDR2 (germline): SGHDT, YYEEEE. V was pared by 3 bases and J by 1 base, with 3 bases of the junction left unmatched. The CDR3 loop spans 16 amino acids. The CDR3: CASSYGTGGSYNEQFF. The CDR3 DNA reads as TGTGCCAGCAGCTACGGGACAGGGGGTTCCTACAATGAGCAGTTCTTC.

The chain joins TRBV28 to TRBJ2-1; D may be TRBD2 (7 bases). V dropped 6 bases and J dropped 11 bases, with 17 bases sitting between them. The CDR3 totals 13 residues. Germline loops: CDR1 MDHEN, CDR2 SYDVKM. The CDR3 DNA follows: TGTGCCAGCAGCCAGGGGACTACGGAACAGCAGTTCTTC. Encoded protein: CASSQGTTEQQFF.

The V gene is TRBV5-5, the J gene TRBJ2-6; 12 bases are a match to TRBD1. Germline CDR1 reads SGHKS; CDR2 reads YYEKEE (reference sequence). This CDR3 has 16 residues. J lost 3 bases, V lost 3 bases, and 1 base had no gene match. The CDR3 nucleotides read TGTGCCAGCAGCTGGGACAGGGGGCGTGGGGCCAACGTCCTGACTTTC. Protein product: CASSWDRGRGANVLTF.

This clone was observed once. The chain carries TRBV5-4 and TRBJ1-1; D ambiguous. The CDR3 totals 15 residues. V dropped 7 bases and J dropped 0 bases, with 16 bases sitting between them. Germline loops: CDR1 SGHNT, CDR2 YYREEE (reference sequence). CDR3 coding DNA: TGTGCCAGCGGCCCCTTCGGCTTCATGAACACTGAAGCTTTCTTT. The encoded protein is CASGPFGFMNTEAFF.

This clone was counted once. This sequence joins TRBV7-2 and TRBJ2-7; D is ambiguous. This CDR3 spans 11 amino acids. The ends were cut back, 5 bases at V and 3 bases at J, with 5 bases in the middle. Germline CDR1 and CDR2: SGHTA and FQGNSA. As DNA, the CDR3 is TGTGCCAGCAGCGTCAGCTACGAGCAGTACTTC. Residues: CASSVSYEQYF.

The V and J genes are TRBV10-3 and TRBJ2-7; TRBD2 is a possible D gene (6 bases). V was cut by 0 bases and J by 4 bases, with 16 bases left in between. The CDR3 contains 16 residues. The germline V gene has CDR1 ENHRY and CDR2 SYGVKD. The CDR3 region is CAISESGGRREYEQYF. The CDR3 nucleotides read TGTGCCATCAGTGAGTCGGGGGGTCGGCGAGAATACGAGCAGTACTTC.

The chain has TRBV24-1 and TRBJ2-7, with 8 bases that match TRBD1. CDR3 size: 14 residues. Trimming took 4 bases from V and 5 from J; bases not matched to a gene: 6. Germline lookup yields CDR1 KGHDR and CDR2 SFDVKD. This CDR3 is CATSDPDRVDEQYF. The CDR3 DNA reads as TGTGCCACCAGTGACCCGGACAGGGTCGACGAGCAGTACTTC.